Listed here are 12 T cell receptor beta chains from one sample, sequenced in a study of human T cells and chemical hapten exposure. One entry per CDR3 protein results from TCRdb running MiXCR on the RACE reads. This repertoire shows tens of thousands of distinct CDR3 sequences, about 8.9% found once; its top ten account for about 15%. Time point indicated: patch test 2, 6 weeks after DPC sensitization. Treatment: therapeutic diphenylcyclopropenone sensitization with weekly scalp DPC. Sequenced here: whole blood, sampled in connection with sensitization to the hapten diphenylcyclopropenone (DPC). All receptors come from a woman aged 40 to 50 with alopecia areata. Some clones in this sample may be carry-over from other donors' samples.

As DNA, the CDR3 is TGCGCAGCAGTCAATCGGGAAGCGCGGGGGGCCACAGATACGCAGTATTTT. Its protein is CAAVNREARGATDTQYF. The V and J genes are TRBV23-1 and TRBJ2-3, with 8 bases aligning to TRBD2. TRBV23-1 is marked as an open reading frame, function uncertain. The CDR3 runs 17 residues.

In this sample, this clonotype turned up many times. The J gene is TRBJ2-3, the V gene TRBV28; maybe TRBD1 (7 bases). Germline CDR1 and CDR2: MDHEN and SYDVKM. The CDR3 is 15 residues long. The germline V and J ends were trimmed by 5 bases and 6 bases, with 18 bases remaining between them. The CDR3 spells CASSPADREVDTQYF. Here the CDR3 DNA reads TGTGCCAGCAGTCCCGCCGACAGGGAGGTGGATACGCAGTATTTT.

This clonotype appeared a few times. This sequence joins TRBV28 and TRBJ2-7; D is ambiguous. V gave up 5 bases and J gave up 1 base, with 9 bases separating them. The CDR3 extends over 13 amino acids. Per germline, CDR1 MDHEN and CDR2 SYDVKM. The CDR3 region is CASSATDSYEQYF. CDR3 nucleotides: TGTGCCAGCAGTGCGACGGATTCCTACGAGCAGTACTTC. The full variable domain, with the rest looked up from reference TRBV28 and TRBJ2-7, is DVKVTQSSRYLVKRTGEKVFLECVQDMDHENMFWYRQDPGLGLRLIYFSYDVKMKEKGDIPEGYSVSREKKERFSLILESASTNQTSMYLCASSATDSYEQYFGPGTRLTVT.

This clonotype was seen many times. The J gene is TRBJ1-1, the V gene TRBV6-1; D is unclear. The germline V gene encodes CDR1 MNHNS and CDR2 SASEGT. With 8 bases removed from V and 2 bases from J, the gap between germline ends came to 27 bases. CDR3 length: 18 amino acids. CDR3 sequence reads: CASGRSGWAYGPNTEAFF. Written as DNA, the CDR3 is TGTGCCAGCGGGAGGAGTGGATGGGCTTACGGGCCCAACACTGAAGCTTTCTTT.

In its sample, this clonotype was seen many times. The CDR3 here is CASSPDQGTDTQYF. DNA of the CDR3: TGTGCCAGCAGCCCGGATCAGGGCACAGATACGCAGTATTTT. The chain carries TRBV7-9 and TRBJ2-3, with unresolved D. With 5 bases removed from V and 1 base from J, the gap between germline ends came to 10 bases. Germline-derived CDR1 and CDR2 are SEHNR and FQNEAQ (reference sequence). This CDR3 comprises 14 residues.

Ten or more counts support this clonotype. V usage is TRBV2 and J usage is TRBJ1-1; 8 bases match TRBD1. CDR1 and CDR2 (germline): SNHLY, FYNNEI. After removal of 10 bases from V and 5 bases from J, the junction contained 12 bases not matched to a gene. This CDR3 has 14 amino acids. The CDR3 DNA reads as TGTGCCACATTAGGTATTGGGACAGGTACTGAAGCTTTCTTT. Translation: CATLGIGTGTEAFF.

This clonotype was detected many times. This sequence joins TRBV6-2 or TRBV6-3 and TRBJ2-7; possibly TRBD1 for D (5 bases). The CDR3 length is 14 residues. The germline V gene encodes CDR1 MNHEY and CDR2 SVGEGT. V dropped 5 bases and J dropped 7 bases, with 18 bases sitting between them. CDR3 protein: CASSLGHQQREQYF. CDR3 sequence (DNA): TGTGCCAGCAGTCTCGGACACCAACAAAGGGAGCAGTACTTC.

This clonotype was picked up many times. V is TRBV20-1 and J is TRBJ1-2; possibly TRBD1 for D (6 bases). V lost 3 bases to trimming and J lost 4 bases, with 21 bases between them. There are 16 residues in the CDR3. CDR1 is DFQATT and CDR2 is SNEGSKA in the germline V gene (reference sequence). CDR3 DNA sequence: TGCAGTGCTAGTTCGAGGACAGTCTTTTTCTGCTATGGCTACACCTTC. It yields the protein CSASSRTVFFCYGYTF.

Of note for this clonotype: A much larger clone lies a single base off, so this may be a read error. CDR3 region: CASSLVGGGTDMQYF. For the CDR3, the DNA is TGTGCCAGCAGCTTGGTAGGGGGAGGCACAGATATGCAGTATTTT. V is TRBV5-4 and J is TRBJ2-3, with D perhaps being TRBD1 or TRBD2 (6 bases each). This CDR3 has 15 amino acids. From germline, CDR1 is SGHNT and CDR2 YYREEE (reference sequence).

This clonotype was recorded many times. The genes are TRBV6-4 and TRBJ1-6; 7 nucleotides align to TRBD1. CDR3 size: 15 residues. Losses at the gene ends were 0 bases for V and 6 bases for J; bases not matched to a gene: 2. CDR1 MRHNA and CDR2 SNTAGT come from the germline V gene. The CDR3 coding sequence is TGTGCCAGCAGTGACTCGGCAGGGGGTAATTCACCCCTCCACTTT. Amino acid sequence: CASSDSAGGNSPLHF.

This clonotype was counted ten times or more. The rearrangement uses TRBV12-3 or TRBV12-4 and TRBJ1-1, with D possibly being TRBD1 (5 bases). The CDR3 runs to 12 residues. V was shortened by 11 bases and J by 3 bases, with 13 bases between the two germline ends. In DNA, the CDR3 is TGTGCCGCGGGACCGATTGACACTGAAGCTTTCTTT. Protein sequence: CAAGPIDTEAFF.

The genes are TRBV6-4 and TRBJ1-1; D perhaps matches TRBD1 (6 bases). The CDR3 contains 15 residues. The germline V gene has CDR1 MRHNA and CDR2 SNTAGT. The V end was cut by 0 bases, the J end by 7 bases, with 15 bases between. CDR3 in DNA: TGTGCCAGCAGTGACTCCGGGACATCGACACGTGAAGCTTTCTTT. Encoded protein: CASSDSGTSTREAFF.